The 30 T cell receptor beta chains below all came from one sample that was sequenced in a study of graft-versus-host responses after intestinal transplantation. These TCRs' antigens remain unknown. Measured with immunoSEQ multiplex PCR; TCRdb has only the in-frame clones, and not every one. The sample lists under 90,000 clones; about 91% were seen once. This specimen was unstimulated CD4+ T cells sorted from spleen or lymph node cells, taken before transplant. These receptors were collected from a human donor who was the organ donor for an intestinal transplant.

The chain links TRBV7-3 to TRBJ1-1; the D is unclear. The CDR3 totals 12 residues. V was trimmed by 5 bases and J by 8 bases, leaving 12 bases between them. The germline gives CDR1 SGHTA, CDR2 FQGTGA. The CDR3 sequence: CASSPGGGEAFF. The CDR3 coding sequence is TGTGCCAGCAGCCCAGGTGGCGGGGAAGCTTTCTTT.

The genes are TRBV6-1 and TRBJ1-5; unclear D gene. CDR1 is MNHNS, CDR2 SASEGT, per germline. V lost 7 bases to trimming and J lost 4 bases, with 14 bases between them. The CDR3 is made up of 14 amino acids. CDR3 sequence (DNA): TGTGCCAGCACGACCCGACACGGTAATCAGCCCCAGCATTTT. Amino acid sequence: CASTTRHGNQPQHF.

The chain combines TRBV5-1 with TRBJ2-5; D gene uncertain. V was shortened by 2 bases and J by 2 bases, with 16 bases between the two germline ends. The CDR3 is 16 residues long. Germline V gene lookup returns CDR1 SGHRS and CDR2 YFSETQ. CDR3 in amino acids: CASSFNIMQAQETQYF. CDR3 DNA: TGCGCCAGCAGCTTTAATATTATGCAGGCTCAAGAGACCCAGTACTTC.

The chain joins TRBV30 to TRBJ2-5; unclear D gene. CDR1 is GTSNPN, CDR2 SVGIG, per germline (reference sequence). This CDR3 has 13 amino acids. The ends were cut back, 0 bases at V and 1 base at J, with 6 bases in the middle. CDR3 protein: CAWSVQVQETQYF. The DNA for the CDR3 is TGTGCCTGGAGTGTCCAGGTCCAAGAGACCCAGTACTTC.

The V and J genes are TRBV5-1 and TRBJ2-1; TRBD2 aligns across 9 bases. V gave up 0 bases and J gave up 3 bases; unmatched junction bases: 19. Per the germline V gene, CDR1 is SGHRS and CDR2 is YFSETQ. This CDR3 contains 21 residues. This chain's CDR3 is CASSLVPGQGRLAGFYNEQFF. DNA of the CDR3: TGCGCCAGCAGCTTGGTCCCGGGACAAGGGAGGCTAGCGGGGTTCTACAATGAGCAGTTCTTC.

The V gene is TRBV5-6, the J gene TRBJ1-2; a weak D match, TRBD1 (5 bases). The length of the CDR3 is 14 residues. Germline CDR1 is SGHDT and CDR2 is YYEEEE. V gave up 0 bases and J gave up 4 bases, with 10 bases separating them. The CDR3 sequence is CASSLESGRYGYTF. DNA for the CDR3: TGTGCCAGCAGCTTGGAATCAGGGCGCTATGGCTACACCTTC. The full variable domain, with the rest looked up from reference TRBV5-6 and TRBJ1-2, is DAGVTQSPTHLIKTRGQQVTLRCSPKSGHDTVSWYQQALGQGPQFIFQYYEEEERQRGNFPDRFSGHQFPNYSSELNVNALLLGDSALYLCASSLESGRYGYTFGSGTRLTVV.

The chain couples TRBV7-3 to TRBJ2-1; D unclear. Germline V CDR1 and CDR2: SGHTA, FQGTGA. The CDR3 length is 13 residues. V was clipped by 3 bases and J by 4 bases, with 7 bases between them. Here the CDR3 DNA reads TGTGCCAGCAGCTTTGTGGCTTACAATGAGCAGTTCTTC. This codes for CASSFVAYNEQFF.

The rearrangement joins TRBV10-3 to TRBJ2-3; D gene ambiguous. V was cut by 3 bases and J by 6 bases, with 7 bases left in between. The CDR3 has 12 amino acids. Per germline, CDR1 ENHRY and CDR2 SYGVKD. CDR3 nucleotides: TGTGCCATCAGTGAAGTTGAGGATACGCAGTATTTT. It translates to CAISEVEDTQYF.

The V call is TRBV5-4, the J call TRBJ2-3; 8 bases fit TRBD2. The CDR3 loop spans 17 amino acids. The V segment lost 3 bases and the J segment 0 bases; nucleotides outside the gene matches: 9. Per the germline V gene, CDR1 is SGHNT and CDR2 is YYREEE (reference sequence). In DNA, the CDR3 is TGTGCCAGCAGCTCCGGCGGCGGGGGGACTAGCACAGATACGCAGTATTTT. It translates to CASSSGGGGTSTDTQYF.

The chain couples TRBV5-1 to TRBJ2-7, with D perhaps matching TRBD1 (6 bases). The germline V gene encodes CDR1 SGHRS and CDR2 YFSETQ. V shed 2 bases and J shed 2 bases, with 11 bases lying between them. The CDR3 loop spans 14 amino acids. The CDR3: CASSLDRPPYEQYF. The CDR3 DNA follows: TGCGCCAGCAGCTTAGACAGGCCTCCCTACGAGCAGTACTTC. The full variable domain, completed using reference TRBV5-1 and TRBJ2-7, is KAGVTQTPRYLIKTRGQQVTLSCSPISGHRSVSWYQQTPGQGLQFLFEYFSETQRNKGNFPGRFSGRQFSNSRSEMNVSTLELGDSALYLCASSLDRPPYEQYFGPGTRLTVT.

V usage is TRBV6-5 and J usage is TRBJ2-1; 9 bases map to TRBD2. Losses at the gene ends were 2 bases for V and 8 bases for J; bases not matched to a gene: 7. Germline V gives CDR1 MNHEY, CDR2 SVGAGI. CDR3 length: 15 residues. CDR3 in amino acids: CASSYRGGGAHEQFF. For the CDR3, the DNA is TGTGCCAGCAGTTACAGAGGCGGGGGGGCCCATGAGCAGTTCTTC.

The chain combines TRBV6-5 with TRBJ1-4, with D unresolved. This CDR3 contains 13 residues. From germline, CDR1 is MNHEY and CDR2 SVGAGI. Trimming removed 5 bases from V and 3 bases from J, with 7 bases in between. The CDR3 bases are TGTGCCAGCAGTCGTGGCCCTAATGAAAAACTGTTTTTT. Protein sequence: CASSRGPNEKLFF.

This chain connects TRBV18 to TRBJ2-7; 10 bases align to TRBD1. From germline, CDR1 is KGHSH and CDR2 LQKENI. The CDR3 extends over 15 amino acids. The V segment lost 2 bases and the J segment 2 bases; nucleotides outside the gene matches: 3. CDR3 residues: CASSPTGQGAYEQYF. CDR3 in DNA: TGTGCCAGCTCACCAACCGGACAGGGGGCCTACGAGCAGTACTTC.

The V call is TRBV7-3, the J call TRBJ1-3; 9 bases align to TRBD1. CDR1 and CDR2 from the germline V gene are SGHTA and FQGTGA. After removal of 4 bases from V and 7 bases from J, the junction contained 5 bases not matched to a gene. The CDR3 spans 14 residues. Here the CDR3 DNA reads TGTGCCAGCAGCTCGACAGGGGGAAGGAACACCATATATTTT. Protein product: CASSSTGGRNTIYF.

The chain joins TRBV11-2 to TRBJ1-3, with unresolved D. The CDR3 spans 13 residues. CDR1 is SGHAT and CDR2 is FQNNGV in the germline V gene. The ends were cut back, 1 base at V and 1 base at J, with 2 bases in the middle. The DNA for the CDR3 is TGTGCCAGCAGCTTAGCATCTGGAAACACCATATATTTT. It codes for CASSLASGNTIYF.

V and J are TRBV7-6 and TRBJ1-5, with 7 bases that match TRBD1. The germline CDR1 and CDR2 sequences are SGHVS and FNYEAQ. This CDR3 region has 15 residues. The V and J ends lost 3 bases and 3 bases, in that order; junction bases with no gene match: 5. CDR3 in DNA: TGTGCCAGCAGCTTCCGGGACAGAGTCAATCAGCCCCAGCATTTT. It yields the protein CASSFRDRVNQPQHF.

J is TRBJ1-5 and V is TRBV10-3; D perhaps matches TRBD1 (5 bases). Trimming stripped 8 bases from V and 5 bases from J, with 13 bases between. In germline, CDR1 is ENHRY, CDR2 SYGVKD. CDR3 length equals 13 residues. The CDR3 DNA is TGTGCCATCGGAGCCAGGGTGGATCAGCCCCAGCATTTT. Its protein is CAIGARVDQPQHF.

This chain joins TRBV6-1 and TRBJ2-1; D call uncertain. This CDR3 contains 12 residues. V lost 7 bases and J 3 bases, leaving 7 bases between the germline ends. Germline V gene sequence: CDR1 MNHNS, CDR2 SASEGT. Here the CDR3 reads CASNTIYNEQFF. CDR3 DNA sequence: TGTGCCAGCAACACCATCTACAATGAGCAGTTCTTC.

This clone was seen only a few times. The chain has TRBV5-6 and TRBJ2-5; TRBD1 agrees at 7 bases. V shed 1 base, J shed 3 bases, and the junction held 3 bases outside the gene matches. Germline values: CDR1 SGHDT, CDR2 YYEEEE. This CDR3 comprises 14 residues. CDR3 sequence: CASSLSQGKETQYF. DNA for the CDR3: TGTGCCAGCAGCTTGTCACAGGGGAAAGAGACCCAGTACTTC.

The V gene is TRBV27, the J gene TRBJ2-1; 7 nucleotides line up with TRBD1. This CDR3 is built from 16 residues. The V and J ends lost 2 bases and 5 bases, in that order; junction bases with no gene match: 9. The V gene's germline CDR1 is MNHEY and CDR2 SMNVEV (reference sequence). The CDR3 bases are TGTGCCAGCAGTTTACTCCGGACAGGTTTGAACAATGAGCAGTTCTTC. This translates into CASSLLRTGLNNEQFF.

V usage is TRBV19 and J usage is TRBJ2-5; 9 nucleotides match TRBD1. V was pared by 5 bases and J by 7 bases, with 8 bases of the junction left unmatched. The CDR3 loop spans 14 amino acids. Germline CDR1 reads LNHDA; CDR2 reads SQIVND (reference sequence). The CDR3 nucleotides are TGTGCCAGTAGTGTGGACAGGGGCAGGGGGACCCAGTACTTC. It specifies CASSVDRGRGTQYF.

This rearrangement joins TRBV30 to TRBJ2-3, with no clear D. The germline V gene has CDR1 GTSNPN and CDR2 SVGIG (reference sequence). This CDR3 is built from 14 residues. V shed 0 bases and J shed 7 bases, with 14 bases lying between them. CDR3 sequence reads: CAWSVLTASNTQYF. The CDR3 DNA is TGTGCCTGGAGTGTACTTACCGCATCAAATACGCAGTATTTT.

The chain combines TRBV9 with TRBJ2-1; 11 bases map to TRBD2. The CDR3 extends over 16 amino acids. V was pared by 4 bases and J by 7 bases, with 10 bases of the junction left unmatched. CDR1 and CDR2 from the germline V gene are SGDLS and YYNGEE. CDR3 DNA: TGTGCCAGCAGCTTGCTACTAGCGGGAGCTGGAAATGAGCAGTTCTTC. Translation: CASSLLLAGAGNEQFF.

This clone came up once. The chain has TRBV11-2 and TRBJ2-3; TRBD2 matches at 11 bases. This CDR3 comprises 15 residues. Germline CDR1 SGHAT, CDR2 FQNNGV. The trim removed 5 bases at V and 5 bases at J, leaving 6 bases unmatched. This CDR3 reads CASSTRLAGRDTQYF. The CDR3, as DNA: TGTGCCAGCAGCACACGACTAGCGGGACGAGATACGCAGTATTTT.

This chain links TRBV19 with TRBJ2-1, with 10 bases identical to TRBD2. CDR1 and CDR2 from the germline V gene are LNHDA and SQIVND (reference sequence). The V gene end was trimmed by 3 bases and the J gene end by 5 bases; junction bases not matched to a gene: 4. CDR3 length: 15 amino acids. The CDR3 loop is CASSIRTSGNNEQFF. DNA for the CDR3: TGTGCCAGTAGTATCAGGACTAGCGGTAACAATGAGCAGTTCTTC.

The gene calls are TRBV11-2 and TRBJ2-2; 8 bases are a match to TRBD1. The junction had 5 bases not matched to a gene; V was cut back by 5 bases and J by 6 bases. The CDR3 spans 14 residues. Germline V gene lookup returns CDR1 SGHAT and CDR2 FQNNGV. The CDR3 spells CASSRTGSAGELFF. The CDR3 coding sequence is TGTGCCAGCAGCAGGACAGGGTCGGCCGGGGAGCTGTTTTTT.

V gene TRBV4-1 combines with J gene TRBJ2-7, with 9 bases lining up with TRBD1. The CDR3 has 16 amino acids. Germline-derived CDR1 and CDR2 are MGHRA and YSYEKL. J lost 3 bases, V lost 1 base, and 7 bases had no gene match. CDR3 amino acids: CASSQGLGQGFYEQYF. CDR3 coding DNA: TGCGCCAGCAGCCAAGGACTAGGACAGGGGTTCTACGAGCAGTACTTC.

In this sample, this clone turned up once. The chain links TRBV5-1 to TRBJ2-3, with 13 bases aligning to TRBD2. This CDR3 contains 15 residues. Looked up from germline, CDR1 is SGHRS and CDR2 is YFSETQ. The junction had 8 bases not matched to a gene; V was cut back by 7 bases and J by 6 bases. DNA of the CDR3: TGCGCCAGCGAACTAGCGGGAGGGCCTTCCGATACGCAGTATTTT. Protein product: CASELAGGPSDTQYF.

The chain carries TRBV5-4 and TRBJ2-1; D is ambiguous. The CDR3 covers 12 residues. The V and J ends lost 0 bases and 7 bases respectively, with 5 bases between them. Germline CDR1 and CDR2: SGHNT and YYREEE (reference sequence). This chain's CDR3 is CASSLDRNEQFF. Written as DNA, the CDR3 is TGTGCCAGCAGCTTGGACAGAAATGAGCAGTTCTTC.

CDR3 in amino acids: CASSLAGGPINEQFF. CDR3 nucleotide sequence: TGTGCCAGCAGCTTAGCTGGAGGGCCAATCAATGAGCAGTTCTTC. The chain links TRBV7-9 to TRBJ2-1, with D possibly being TRBD2 (6 bases). The CDR3 spans 15 residues. V lost 0 bases and J lost 6, with 12 bases in between. Germline CDR1 is SEHNR and CDR2 is FQNEAQ (reference sequence).